Given below is one T cell receptor (beta chain) in context. The sample is drawn from a study of blood T cell repertoires in COVID-19. Study overall: The analysed material was cDNA or gDNA that came from T cells, B-cell-depleted T cells, or PBMCs.

Under the authors' procedure: Reference gene primers were amplified, and this amplification served to estimate nucleated cell counts. Repertoires were generated with immunoSEQ multiplex PCR, while TCRdb's copy carries only in-frame clones and drops some. That table is the source of V, J and clone size, and D and trimming were worked out from the DNA. The sample shows approximately 190,000 clones, about 81% of them seen only once. Patients of the Seattle cohort, enrolled during active infection, were followed longitudinally. V lost 1 base to trimming and J lost 5 bases; unmatched junction nucleotides: 4. This CDR3 region has 15 residues. Germline V lookup: CDR1 KGHDR, CDR2 SFDVKD.

The chain combines TRBV24-1 with TRBJ2-5; the match to TRBD1 covers 9 bases. The specimen sequenced was peripheral blood. This receptor was obtained from a woman aged 60 to 75 with COVID-19, enrolled during active disease. CDR3 bases: TGTGCCACCAGTGATTTACAGGGGGCTGGGGAGACCCAGTACTTC. This encodes CATSDLQGAGETQYF.